The sequence of this T cell receptor beta chain was determined in a study of shared T cell receptors in the human thymus (dated by TCRdb to the early 2020s). With regard to the full study: The study examined how self-reactive, shared T-cell receptor alpha chains are generated in the human thymus.

Concerning this clone: The target of this receptor is not known. There are no base qualities to consult, and no much larger clone falls within one base.

V is cut back by 0 bases and J by 2 bases, with 5 bases in the junction unmatched. From cysteine to phenylalanine, the CDR3 is 16 amino acids long. Only the CDR3 DNA stays, 48 bases, in frame from base 1. CDR1 is given as LGHNA and CDR2 as YSLEER, both from the germline V gene. Library preparation used the immunoSEQ multiplex PCR assay. TCRdb provides this immuneACCESS table in a form limited to in-frame rearrangements. Some clones are lacking; in checked studies, under half of them reflect an unresolved V gene, and why the rest are absent is not known. This sample gives about 710,000 clones in total; over 75% of them show up just once. The ten biggest clones cover 0.0094% of the sample. These data were also filed under a second study, of human thymus T cells. According to the second study: Donors were immunologically healthy infants undergoing open corrective cardiac surgery for congenital heart defects in Finland. Thymus tissue was obtained as surgical resects removed during corrective cardiac surgery. Biased V and J gene segment usage appeared to be present in both thymic and peripheral blood repertoires. According to the related research, thymic TCR repertoires were highly overlapping among unrelated individuals. The study described the TCR alpha and beta repertoires in roughly 8 infant thymus samples and four matching peripheral blood samples. The infant donors were about 7 to 244 days old, and the cohort included six or seven males and a couple of females. Thymocytes were released mechanically from tissue and stored at -70 °C as pellets of roughly 9-31 million cells. A QIAsymphony instrument was used to extract genomic DNA from frozen cell pellets. The immunoSEQ multiplex PCR assay was used to amplify the TCRB and TCRAD loci from a standardized quantity of quality-controlled genomic DNA. The V(D)J region was spanned by amplicons of a length sufficient to cover the CDR3 and to identify V and J genes. Amplicon sequencing was performed on an Illumina platform through the commercial immunoSEQ service. Primer bias and sequencing errors were corrected using previously described methods, and TCRAD and TCRB definitions followed the IMGT database. immunoSEQ Analyzer 3.0 and VDJTools were used for repertoire analysis, which covered basic statistics, V/J segment usage, diversity estimates, rarefaction and pairwise overlap. Diversity was estimated with Chao1, ChaoE, Efron-Thisted, Shannon and inverse Simpson indices, and also on datasets down-sampled to the smallest sample. Repertoire overlap was determined by strict matching of CDR3 nucleotide sequence, V gene and J gene, and Jaccard-based multidimensional scaling clustering was applied. Thymus samples yielded on average about 810,000 unique TCRB clonotypes, compared with 80,000 to 85,000 from blood samples.

This chain is built from TRBV4-3 and TRBJ2-7; 9 bases in the junction line up with TRBD1. The TCR comes from a boy in the first two years of life with a congenital heart defect. Donor details come from another sample of the same person, matched by shared clones. Source material: thymocytes. The CDR3 region: CASSQEGTGRPYEQYF. The DNA reads TGCGCCAGCAGCCAAGAAGGGACAGGGAGGCCCTACGAGCAGTACTTC.